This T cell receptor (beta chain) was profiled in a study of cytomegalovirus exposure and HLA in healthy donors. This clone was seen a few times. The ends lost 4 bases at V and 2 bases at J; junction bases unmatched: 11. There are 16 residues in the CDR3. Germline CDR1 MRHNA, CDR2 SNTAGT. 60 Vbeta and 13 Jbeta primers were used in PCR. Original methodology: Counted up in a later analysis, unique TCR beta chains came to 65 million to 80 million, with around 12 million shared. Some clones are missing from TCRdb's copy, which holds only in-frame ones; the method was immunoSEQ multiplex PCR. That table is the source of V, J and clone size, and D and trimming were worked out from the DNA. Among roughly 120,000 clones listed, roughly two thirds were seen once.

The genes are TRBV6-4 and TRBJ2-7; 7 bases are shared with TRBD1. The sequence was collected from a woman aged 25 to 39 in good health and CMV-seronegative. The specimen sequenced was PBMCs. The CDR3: CASSGGQIKKTYEQYF. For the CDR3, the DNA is TGTGCCAGCAGTGGGGGACAGATAAAGAAAACCTACGAGCAGTACTTC.